Listed here are 28 T cell receptor beta chains from one sample, sequenced in a study of blood T cell repertoires in COVID-19. TCRdb's table, derived via immunoSEQ multiplex PCR, lists solely in-frame clones and lacks some. The sample contains approximately 38,000 clones, 90% to 95% of which appear only once. Sample: peripheral blood. The receptors stem from a human donor with active COVID-19. The donor label of this sample is uncertain.

The chain has TRBV6-4 and TRBJ2-1; 7 nucleotides match TRBD2. CDR1 MRHNA and CDR2 SNTAGT come from the germline V gene. The junction had 3 bases not matched to a gene; V was cut back by 1 base and J by 6 bases. CDR3 length: 14 amino acids. The CDR3 protein is CASSDWTRGNEQFF. The CDR3 nucleotides read TGTGCCAGCAGTGACTGGACTAGAGGCAATGAGCAGTTCTTC.

The sample holds one count of this clone. The rearrangement links TRBV6-6 to TRBJ2-1, with a tentative D call TRBD1 (5 bases). Looked up from germline, CDR1 is MNHNY and CDR2 is SVGAGI (reference sequence). Deletions cut 2 bases from V and 9 bases from J, with 11 bases between. This CDR3 spans 13 amino acids. CDR3 sequence (DNA): TGTGCCAGCAGTTACGGGGCAGTCCTTGAGCAGTTCTTC. Its protein is CASSYGAVLEQFF.

The chain combines TRBV7-2 with TRBJ2-7, with D possibly TRBD1 on 5 matching bases. Trimming removed 1 base from V and 1 base from J, with 14 bases in between. CDR1 is SGHTA and CDR2 is FQGNSA in the germline V gene. The CDR3 covers 16 residues. The CDR3 DNA follows: TGTGCCAGCAGCTTAGTAGTGGACACACGATCCTACGAGCAGTACTTC. Translated: CASSLVVDTRSYEQYF.

The chain is built from TRBV7-2 and TRBJ2-3, with D maybe TRBD2 (6 bases). The CDR3 sequence is 12 residues long. The V end lost 7 bases, the J end lost 6 bases, and 11 bases lay between the germline ends. In germline, CDR1 is SGHTA, CDR2 FQGNSA. The CDR3 is CASNRGGDTQYF. In nucleotides, the CDR3 is TGTGCCAGCAATCGTGGGGGGGATACGCAGTATTTT.

The chain employs TRBV19 and TRBJ2-7, with TRBD1 identical over 7 bases. The CDR3 is 14 amino acids. The V segment lost 5 bases and the J segment 1 base; nucleotides outside the gene matches: 5. CDR1 LNHDA and CDR2 SQIVND come from the germline V gene (reference sequence). Here the CDR3 DNA reads TGTGCCAGTAGTTTTAAGGGGGCTTCCTACGAGCAGTACTTC. The encoded protein is CASSFKGASYEQYF.

The chain joins TRBV10-2 to TRBJ1-2, with D possibly matching TRBD1 (5 bases). V lost 3 bases to trimming and J lost 5 bases, with 16 bases between them. The CDR3 consists of 15 residues. Germline V gene lookup returns CDR1 WSHSY and CDR2 SAAADI. The CDR3 here is CASSDAGRDGYGYTF. The DNA of the CDR3 is TGCGCCAGCAGTGATGCCGGGAGGGACGGATATGGCTACACCTTC.

CDR3 residues: CASSLPGLAGVDEQFF. DNA of the CDR3: TGTGCCAGCAGTTTACCGGGACTAGCGGGAGTCGATGAGCAGTTCTTC. The V call is TRBV6-6, the J call TRBJ2-1; 14 bases are shared with TRBD2. V dropped 4 bases and J dropped 8; count of bases not matched to a gene: 7. Germline assignment: CDR1 MNHNY and CDR2 SVGAGI (reference sequence). This CDR3 spans 16 amino acids.

The V and J genes are TRBV5-4 and TRBJ2-7; maybe TRBD2 (6 bases). Germline V lookup: CDR1 SGHNT, CDR2 YYREEE (reference sequence). V gave up 0 bases and J gave up 0 bases, with 7 bases separating them. The CDR3 has 14 residues. The CDR3 sequence is CASSLGGVSYEQYF. CDR3 in DNA: TGTGCCAGCAGCTTGGGCGGGGTCTCCTACGAGCAGTACTTC.

The chain couples TRBV6-2 or TRBV6-3 to TRBJ2-7; a possible D gene is TRBD1 (6 bases). V was clipped by 2 bases and J by 2 bases, with 19 bases between them. The CDR3 extends over 17 amino acids. Germline loops: CDR1 MNHEY, CDR2 SVGEGT. The CDR3 is CASSYPEWTEGPYEQYF. DNA for the CDR3: TGTGCCAGCAGTTACCCGGAGTGGACAGAGGGTCCCTACGAGCAGTACTTC.

This chain links TRBV28 with TRBJ2-3, with D possibly TRBD2 on 5 matching bases. Trimming removed 7 bases at V and 3 bases at J, with 8 bases between. The CDR3 runs 12 residues. Germline assignment: CDR1 MDHEN and CDR2 SYDVKM. This CDR3 is CASTGMTDTQYF. In DNA, the CDR3 is TGTGCCAGCACCGGGATGACAGATACGCAGTATTTT. Full variable domain (remainder filled in from reference TRBV28 and TRBJ2-3): DVKVTQSSRYLVKRTGEKVFLECVQDMDHENMFWYRQDPGLGLRLIYFSYDVKMKEKGDIPEGYSVSREKKERFSLILESASTNQTSMYLCASTGMTDTQYFGPGTRLTVL.

The chain links TRBV7-8 to TRBJ2-1; D is ambiguous. V was shortened by 2 bases and J by 3 bases, with 5 bases between the two germline ends. The CDR3 extends over 13 amino acids. Germline V gene lookup returns CDR1 SGHVS and CDR2 FQNEAQ. CDR3 in DNA: TGTGCCAGCAGCTTATCCCACTACAATGAGCAGTTCTTC. Translating gives CASSLSHYNEQFF. Supplemented by reference TRBV7-8 and TRBJ2-1, the full variable domain reads GAGVSQSPRYKVAKRGQDVALRCDPISGHVSLFWYQQALGQGPEFLTYFQNEAQLDKSGLPSDRFFAERPEGSVSTLKIQRTQQEDSAVYLCASSLSHYNEQFFGPGTRLTVL.

The rearrangement joins TRBV11-3 to TRBJ2-2, with 10 bases matching TRBD1. V trimming: 5 bases; J trimming: 6 bases; junction bases outside the gene matches: 9. Germline lookup yields CDR1 SGHNT and CDR2 YENEEA. The CDR3 runs 16 residues. The CDR3 spells CASSRIYGTGAGELFF. As DNA, the CDR3 is TGTGCCAGCAGCCGAATCTACGGGACAGGGGCCGGGGAGCTGTTTTTT.

This chain uses TRBV11-2 with TRBJ1-4; possibly TRBD1 for D (6 bases). CDR3 size: 13 residues. CDR1 is SGHAT and CDR2 is FQNNGV in the germline V gene. Trimming took off 7 bases at V and 7 bases at J, with 13 bases between the two ends. The CDR3 region is CASKQGYREKLFF. The CDR3 coding sequence is TGTGCCAGCAAACAGGGATATCGTGAAAAACTGTTTTTT.

Only one count was recorded for this clone. The chain combines TRBV12-3 or TRBV12-4 with TRBJ2-3, with a tentative D call TRBD2 (5 bases). This CDR3 has 12 amino acids. V was trimmed by 10 bases and J by 4 bases, leaving 12 bases between them. CDR3: CATRGVADTQYF. The CDR3 DNA reads as TGTGCCACCCGGGGTGTGGCAGATACGCAGTATTTT.

This clone has only a few counts. This chain connects TRBV11-3 to TRBJ2-3; maybe TRBD2 (7 bases). The CDR3 loop spans 18 amino acids. With 2 bases removed from V and 1 base from J, the gap between germline ends came to 19 bases. Germline lookup yields CDR1 SGHNT and CDR2 YENEEA. The chain's CDR3 is CASSLYGGAATGTDTQYF. The CDR3 DNA follows: TGTGCCAGCAGCTTATATGGGGGGGCCGCTACCGGCACAGATACGCAGTATTTT.

The chain uses TRBV28 and TRBJ2-5; D unresolved. V lost 3 bases and J 5 bases, leaving 10 bases between the germline ends. Germline V lookup: CDR1 MDHEN, CDR2 SYDVKM. This CDR3 comprises 13 residues. CDR3 protein: CASSLGRLETQYF. In nucleotides, the CDR3 is TGTGCCAGCAGTTTGGGCCGGCTCGAGACCCAGTACTTC.

With respect to this clone: The same CDR3 also results from other DNA sequences found in this sample. The chain carries TRBV29-1 and TRBJ2-6; possible D gene TRBD1, 6 bases. V was clipped by 6 bases and J by 0 bases, with 12 bases between them. The CDR3 loop spans 15 amino acids. The germline gives CDR1 SQVTM, CDR2 ANQGSEA. This CDR3 reads CSVRGQTSGANVLTF. The CDR3, as DNA: TGCAGCGTACGCGGACAGACCTCTGGGGCCAACGTCCTGACTTTC.

The V call is TRBV7-2, the J call TRBJ2-7; TRBD2 matches 16 bases. This CDR3 contains 18 residues. Germline-derived CDR1 and CDR2 are SGHTA and FQGNSA. With V trimmed by 5 bases and J by 4 bases, 11 bases remained unmatched. This CDR3 is CASSLSAGTSGGAYEQYF. CDR3 nucleotide sequence: TGTGCCAGCAGCCTCTCGGCGGGGACTAGCGGGGGGGCATACGAGCAGTACTTC. The variable domain in full, completed from reference TRBV7-2 and TRBJ2-7, reads GAGVSQSPSNKVTEKGKDVELRCDPISGHTALYWYRQSLGQGLEFLIYFQGNSAPDKSGLPSDRFSAERTGGSVSTLTIQRTQQEDSAVYLCASSLSAGTSGGAYEQYFGPGTRLTVT.

The chain combines TRBV3-1 (or the pseudogene TRBV3-2) with TRBJ2-2; D might be TRBD1 (6 bases). This CDR3 is 15 amino acids long. V lost 4 bases, J lost 5 bases, and 14 bases lay in between. Germline-derived CDR1 and CDR2 are LGHDT and YNNKEL (reference sequence). CDR3 in amino acids: CASSRMTGSTGELFF. CDR3 nucleotide sequence: TGTGCCAGCAGCCGTATGACAGGTAGTACCGGGGAGCTGTTTTTT.

The V and J genes are TRBV7-9 and TRBJ1-6; no clear D. Germline V CDR1 and CDR2: SEHNR, FQNEAQ (reference sequence). The CDR3 extends over 10 amino acids. The germline V and J ends were trimmed by 5 bases and 10 bases, with 3 bases remaining between them. For the CDR3, the DNA is TGTGCCAGCAGCCGGTCACCCCTCCACTTT. This sequence encodes CASSRSPLHF.

This rearrangement joins TRBV7-9 to TRBJ2-3; TRBD2 aligns across 12 bases. The CDR3 spans 13 residues. V lost 10 bases to trimming and J lost 7 bases; unmatched junction nucleotides: 6. The germline V gene encodes CDR1 SEHNR and CDR2 FQNEAQ (reference sequence). CDR3 coding DNA: TGTGCCATACTAGCGGGGGGCTCCTATACGCAGTATTTT. Translated, it gives CAILAGGSYTQYF. The entire variable domain, with the rest obtained from reference TRBV7-9 and TRBJ2-3, is as follows: DTGVSQNPRHKITKRGQNVTFRCDPISEHNRLYWYRQTLGQGPEFLTYFQNEAQLEKSRLLSDRFSAERPKGSFSTLEIQRTEQGDSAMYLCAILAGGSYTQYFGPGTRLTVL.

The rearrangement links TRBV3-1 (or the pseudogene TRBV3-2) to TRBJ2-3; 11 bases agree with TRBD2. J was trimmed by 3 bases and V by 0 bases; bases with no gene match: 11. The CDR3 sequence is 19 residues long. Per the germline V gene, CDR1 is LGHDT and CDR2 is YNNKEL (reference sequence). CDR3 sequence (DNA): TGTGCCAGCAGCCAAGAAATAGGGACTAGCGGCCTCGGTACAGATACGCAGTATTTT. This encodes CASSQEIGTSGLGTDTQYF.

This clone was seen only once. The rearrangement joins TRBV7-9 to TRBJ1-1; 9 bases map to TRBD1. J lost 5 bases, V lost 5 bases, and 6 bases had no gene match. Germline assignment: CDR1 SEHNR and CDR2 FQNEAQ (reference sequence). This CDR3 is built from 14 residues. The chain's CDR3 is CASSPGTGRTEAFF. CDR3 sequence (DNA): TGTGCCAGCAGCCCAGGGACAGGGCGGACTGAAGCTTTCTTT.

This rearrangement joins TRBV27 to TRBJ2-7; TRBD1 matches at 12 bases. This CDR3 is 16 amino acids long. V shed 0 bases and J 3 bases; nucleotides not matched to a gene: 3. The germline V gene has CDR1 MNHEY and CDR2 SMNVEV (reference sequence). CDR3 bases: TGTGCCAGCAGTTTATCGGGACAGGGGGCGCGCTACGAGCAGTACTTC. As protein: CASSLSGQGARYEQYF.

This clone was detected only a few times. The V gene is TRBV25-1, the J gene TRBJ1-5; unclear D gene. The CDR3 spans 12 residues. With 5 bases removed from V and 5 bases from J, the gap between germline ends came to 7 bases. Germline CDR1 and CDR2: MGHDK and SYGVNS. CDR3 DNA sequence: TGTGCCAGCAGTCTTCAGGATCAGCCCCAGCATTTT. It encodes CASSLQDQPQHF.

The CDR3 protein is CASSQEAFSYEQYF. The CDR3 coding sequence is TGCGCCAGCAGCCAAGAAGCTTTCTCCTACGAGCAGTACTTC. V is TRBV4-3 and J is TRBJ2-7; D remains ambiguous. Germline CDR1 is LGHNA and CDR2 is YSLEER. V was clipped by 0 bases and J by 0 bases, with 6 bases between them. The CDR3 loop spans 14 amino acids.

The CDR3 region has the DNA TGTGCCAGCAGCTTAGCGCACAGCCCGGACACTGAAGCTTTCTTT. This encodes CASSLAHSPDTEAFF. The rearrangement uses TRBV7-2 and TRBJ1-1; no clear D gene. The CDR3 totals 15 residues. Germline loops: CDR1 SGHTA, CDR2 FQGNSA. With 0 bases removed from V and 3 bases from J, the gap between germline ends came to 11 bases.

The count of this clone is one. The chain has TRBV5-6 and TRBJ1-1, with TRBD1 as a possible D gene (6 bases). The length of the CDR3 is 13 residues. Germline V gene data show CDR1 as SGHDT and CDR2 as YYEEEE. The V end was cut by 5 bases, the J end by 2 bases, with 10 bases between. The CDR3: CASSRGANTEAFF. The CDR3 DNA follows: TGTGCCAGCAGTCGGGGGGCCAACACTGAAGCTTTCTTT.